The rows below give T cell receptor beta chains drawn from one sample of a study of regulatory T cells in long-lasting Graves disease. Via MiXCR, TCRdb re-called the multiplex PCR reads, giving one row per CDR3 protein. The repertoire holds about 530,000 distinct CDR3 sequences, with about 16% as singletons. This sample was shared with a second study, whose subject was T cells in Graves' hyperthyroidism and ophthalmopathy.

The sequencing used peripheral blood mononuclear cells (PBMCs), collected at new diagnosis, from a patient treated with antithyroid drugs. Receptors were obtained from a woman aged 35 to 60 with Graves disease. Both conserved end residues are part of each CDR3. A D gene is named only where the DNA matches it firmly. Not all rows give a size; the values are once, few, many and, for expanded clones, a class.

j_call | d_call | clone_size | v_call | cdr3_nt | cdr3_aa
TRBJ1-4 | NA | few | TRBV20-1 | TGCAGTGCTAGAGATCTGGGGCCTGGGGAAAAACTGTTTTTT | CSARDLGPGEKLFF
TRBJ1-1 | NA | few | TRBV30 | TGTGCCTGGAGCCTTAACACTGAAGCTTTCTTT | CAWSLNTEAFF
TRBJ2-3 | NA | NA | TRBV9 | TGTGCCAGCAGCCCCGAGGGGGGGGGACAATCCACAGATACGCAGTATTTT | CASSPEGGGQSTDTQYF
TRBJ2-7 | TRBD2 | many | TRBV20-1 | TGCAGTGCCCTTTTTAGCGGGGGGGCCTACGAGCAGTACTTC | CSALFSGGAYEQYF
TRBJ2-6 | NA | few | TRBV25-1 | TGTGCCAGCAGTGAAACTCCAGGCTTAGGGATGGCCAACGTCCTGACTTTC | CASSETPGLGMANVLTF
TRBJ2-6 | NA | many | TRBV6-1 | TGTGCCAGCAGTGAACTGGGGGAGGCCAACGTCCTGACTTTC | CASSELGEANVLTF
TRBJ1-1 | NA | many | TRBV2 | TGTGCCAGCAGTTCATGGGACAAGAACACTGAAGCTTTCTTT | CASSSWDKNTEAFF
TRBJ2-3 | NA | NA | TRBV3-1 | TGTGCCAGCAGCCAAGAGATCGCCGTAGATACGCAGTATTTT | CASSQEIAVDTQYF
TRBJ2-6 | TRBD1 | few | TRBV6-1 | TGTACCAGCAGCCCCTACGGACAGGGGGCGCCGGGGGCCAACGTCCTGACTTTC | CTSSPYGQGAPGANVLTF
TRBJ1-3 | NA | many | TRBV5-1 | TGTGCCAGCAGCTTCTCCGGCTCTGGAAACACCATATATTTT | CASSFSGSGNTIYF
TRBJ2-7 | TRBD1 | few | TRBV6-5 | TGTGCCAGCAGTTTACAGGGGGTCGACGAGCAGTACTTC | CASSLQGVDEQYF
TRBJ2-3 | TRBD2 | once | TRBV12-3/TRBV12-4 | TGTGCCAGCAGTTTAAAAGGCCGGGCTAGCGGGGGGCCTGAAACGGATACGCAGTATTTT | CASSLKGRASGGPETDTQYF
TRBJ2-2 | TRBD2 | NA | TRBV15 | TGTGCCACCAGCAGAGATCGTAGTAGCGGGGACTTTAGGGAGCTGTTTTTT | CATSRDRSSGDFRELFF
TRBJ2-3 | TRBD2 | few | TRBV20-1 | TGCAGCCTGGGACTAAGCACAGATACGCAGTATTTT | CSLGLSTDTQYF
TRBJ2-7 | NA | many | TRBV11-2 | TGTGCCAGCAGCTCGGACAGTCCCTCCTACGAGCAGTACTTC | CASSSDSPSYEQYF
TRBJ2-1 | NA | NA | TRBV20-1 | TGCAGTGCGGGGACCTTACCCTACGAGCAGTTCTTC | CSAGTLPYEQFF
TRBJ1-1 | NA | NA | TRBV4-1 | TGCGCCAGCAGCCAACGGACAACTGAAGCTTTCTTT | CASSQRTTEAFF
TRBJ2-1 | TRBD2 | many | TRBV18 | TGTGCCAGCTCACCACTAGCGGGGCCCGGTACCCATGAGCAGTTCTTC | CASSPLAGPGTHEQFF
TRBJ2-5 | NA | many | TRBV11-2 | TGTGCCAGCAGCTTAAGGACGGGAGAGACCCAGTACTTC | CASSLRTGETQYF
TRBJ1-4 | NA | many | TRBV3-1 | TGTGCCAGCAGCCAAGCACGTGGGATAAATGAAAAACTGTTTTTT | CASSQARGINEKLFF
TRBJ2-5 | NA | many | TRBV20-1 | TGCAGTGCTCTCGGACAGGGAGGGAGGGGGTACCAAGAGACCCAGTACTTC | CSALGQGGRGYQETQYF
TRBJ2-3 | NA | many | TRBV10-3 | TGTGCCATCAGCTCGGGAGAGGGCACAGATACGCAGTATTTT | CAISSGEGTDTQYF
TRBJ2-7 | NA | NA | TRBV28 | TGTGCCAGCAGTTTTGGGGGAAACCCTATGAGGGAGCAGTACTTC | CASSFGGNPMREQYF
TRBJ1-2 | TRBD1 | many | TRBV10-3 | TGTGCCATCAGCGCTCTCCGGGACAGCTATGGCTACACCTTC | CAISALRDSYGYTF
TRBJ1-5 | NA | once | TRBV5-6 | TGTGCCAGCAGCTTTTCAGGGACGGGCAATCAGCCCCAGCATTTT | CASSFSGTGNQPQHF
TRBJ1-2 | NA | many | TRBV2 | TGTGCCAGCAGGGATGACAGAGGGTGGTATGGCTACACCTTC | CASRDDRGWYGYTF
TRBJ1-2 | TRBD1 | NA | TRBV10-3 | TGTACCATCCGGGACAGGGGGAACTATGGCTACACCTTC | CTIRDRGNYGYTF
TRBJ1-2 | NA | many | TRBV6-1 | TGTGCCAGCAGTGAATCGGACAACTATGGCTACACCTTC | CASSESDNYGYTF
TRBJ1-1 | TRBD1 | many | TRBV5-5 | TGTGCCAGCAGCCGACTGGACAGGGTAGAGGCTTTCTTT | CASSRLDRVEAFF
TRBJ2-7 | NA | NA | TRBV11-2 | TGTGCCAGCAGCTTATCCGGACAAGGGATTGGGGAGCAGTACTTC | CASSLSGQGIGEQYF
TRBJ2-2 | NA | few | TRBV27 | TGTGCCAGCAGTCTCAACCACGGTACCGGGGAGCTGTTTTTT | CASSLNHGTGELFF
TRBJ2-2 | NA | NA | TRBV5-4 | TGTGCCAGCAGCCGCGGGCACTTTTCGAACACCGGGGAGCTGTTTTTT | CASSRGHFSNTGELFF
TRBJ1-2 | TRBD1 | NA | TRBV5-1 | TGCGCCAGCAGCTTGGCCCCACCGGGACAGGGGGATCCCTACACCTTC | CASSLAPPGQGDPYTF
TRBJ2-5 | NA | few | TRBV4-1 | TGCGCCAGCAGCCCAGAAGGGGCTTTGACCCAGTACTTC | CASSPEGALTQYF
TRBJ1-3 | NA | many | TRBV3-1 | TGTGCCAGCAGCCAAGAGGGCGCTTGGGCTGGAAACACCATATATTTT | CASSQEGAWAGNTIYF